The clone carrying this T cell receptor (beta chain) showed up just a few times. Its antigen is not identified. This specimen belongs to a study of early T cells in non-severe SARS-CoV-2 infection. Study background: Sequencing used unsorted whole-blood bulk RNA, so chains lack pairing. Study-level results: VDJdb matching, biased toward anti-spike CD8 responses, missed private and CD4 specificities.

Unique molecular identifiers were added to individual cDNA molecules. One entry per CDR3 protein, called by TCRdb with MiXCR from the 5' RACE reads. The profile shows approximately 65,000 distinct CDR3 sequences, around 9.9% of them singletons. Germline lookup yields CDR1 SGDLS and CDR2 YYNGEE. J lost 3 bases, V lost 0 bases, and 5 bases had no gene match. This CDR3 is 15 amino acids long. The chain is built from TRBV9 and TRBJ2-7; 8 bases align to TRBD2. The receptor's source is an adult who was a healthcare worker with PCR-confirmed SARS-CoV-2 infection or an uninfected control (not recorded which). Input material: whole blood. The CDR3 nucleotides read TGTGCCAGCAGCGTAGCAGCTAGCGGGTACTACGAGCAGTACTTC. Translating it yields CASSVAASGYYEQYF.